This TCR beta chain is from a study of blood T cell repertoires in COVID-19. Study as a whole: Samples came from the United States, Italy and Spain, spanning acute and convalescent COVID-19. Sample material is recorded as cDNA or gDNA derived from T cells, B-cell-depleted T cells, or PBMCs.

As originally analysed: For nucleated cells, counts were estimated from reference gene primer amplification. Sequencing used immunoSEQ multiplex PCR; TCRdb keeps in-frame clones, though not all of them. That table gives V, J and clone size, and the DNA gave D and trimming. The sample has around 450,000 clones, around 89% seen once. The CDR3 totals 16 residues. Germline V lookup: CDR1 SGHAT, CDR2 FQNNGV. V was shortened by 10 bases and J by 0 bases, with 21 bases between the two germline ends. The sequence came from a young woman with acute or convalescent COVID-19. The rearrangement links TRBV11-2 to TRBJ1-1, with D possibly TRBD1 on 5 matching bases. The sequencing input was peripheral blood. CDR3 in amino acids: CATSWGPGRMNTEAFF. The CDR3 region has the DNA TGTGCCACCAGTTGGGGCCCGGGCCGAATGAACACTGAAGCTTTCTTT.